These 32 T cell receptor beta chains were all obtained from the same sample, sequenced in a study of CD8+CD57+ T cells in acquired aplastic anemia. Profiling that covered TCR beta VDJ and CDR3 relied on genomic DNA as its template. TCRdb passed the reads through MiXCR, listing each CDR3 protein once. The sample lists 150,000 to 180,000 distinct CDR3 sequences; approximately 52% were seen once. For sequencing, patients were chosen who had shown expansion of CD8+CD57+ cells by flow cytometry. Sample: sorted CD4+, CD8+, or CD8+CD57+ T cells (not recorded which) from PBMCs. Receptor source: a human donor with aplastic anemia.

The chain uses TRBV15 and TRBJ2-7; tentative D call: TRBD1 (6 bases). Germline V gives CDR1 LNHNV, CDR2 YYDKDF (reference sequence). V lost 0 bases and J 5 bases, leaving 11 bases between the germline ends. This CDR3 region has 14 residues. Here the CDR3 reads CATSRDRGGDEQYF. CDR3 in DNA: TGTGCCACCAGCAGAGACAGGGGTGGGGACGAGCAGTACTTC.

This clonotype was seen at least ten times. The rearrangement uses TRBV9 and TRBJ1-2; 12 nucleotides agree with TRBD1. The CDR3 consists of 17 residues. J gave up 4 bases and V 0 bases, and 7 bases lay outside the gene matches. CDR1 and CDR2 (germline): SGDLS, YYNGEE. CDR3 nucleotide sequence: TGTGCCAGCAGCGTAGAGGGACAGGGGGCCGGTATCTATGGCTACACCTTC. This translates into CASSVEGQGAGIYGYTF. Combining the CDR3 with reference TRBV9 and TRBJ1-2 gives the whole variable domain DSGVTQTPKHLITATGQRVTLRCSPRSGDLSVYWYQQSLDQGLQFLIQYYNGEERAKGNILERFSAQQFPDLHSELNLSSLELGDSALYFCASSVEGQGAGIYGYTFGSGTRLTVV.

This clonotype turned up a few times. The CDR3 carries no conserved terminal phenylalanine or tryptophan, so it likely arises from a read error. V and J are TRBV4-1 and TRBJ1-2; 10 positions match TRBD1. Germline lookup yields CDR1 MGHRA and CDR2 YSYEKL. The V and J ends lost 5 bases and 2 bases, in that order; junction bases with no gene match: 2. The CDR3 sequence is 14 residues long. The CDR3 DNA follows: TGCGCCAGCAGCGGGACAGGGGCGAACTATGGCTACACCTCC. Translated, it gives CASSGTGANYGYTS.

The sample holds many counts of this clonotype. The rearrangement joins TRBV6-5 to TRBJ2-7, with 7 bases aligning to TRBD1. The CDR3 length is 13 residues. V shed 4 bases and J 7 bases; nucleotides not matched to a gene: 7. Germline CDR1 reads MNHEY; CDR2 reads SVGAGI. The CDR3: CASSFDRDREQYF. CDR3 bases: TGTGCCAGCAGTTTCGACAGGGATAGGGAGCAGTACTTC.

Ten or more counts support this clonotype. The V gene is TRBV19, the J gene TRBJ2-3; 10 positions match TRBD2. CDR1 LNHDA and CDR2 SQIVND come from the germline V gene (reference sequence). The length of the CDR3 is 14 residues. V gave up 0 bases and J gave up 6 bases; unmatched junction bases: 0. The DNA of the CDR3 is TGTGCCAGTAGTATAGAACTAGCGGGGGATACGCAGTATTTT. Amino acids: CASSIELAGDTQYF.

The genes are TRBV19 and TRBJ2-6; D gene unclear. The CDR3 sequence is 14 residues long. Between the trimmed V and J ends, which lost 7 bases and 1 base, there was a span of 8 bases. The germline V gene encodes CDR1 LNHDA and CDR2 SQIVND (reference sequence). The CDR3 protein is CASTQRSGANVLTF. DNA of the CDR3: TGTGCCAGTACCCAAAGGTCTGGGGCCAACGTCCTGACTTTC.

The chain joins TRBV11-2 to TRBJ2-6; D is undetermined. V shed 6 bases and J shed 0 bases, with 12 bases lying between them. CDR3 length: 16 residues. Germline CDR1 reads SGHAT; CDR2 reads FQNNGV. CDR3: CASSSSATSGANVLTF. In DNA, the CDR3 is TGTGCCAGCAGTTCATCTGCCACCTCTGGGGCCAACGTCCTGACTTTC.

The J gene is TRBJ1-4, the V gene TRBV13; 10 bases agree with TRBD1. V dropped 5 bases and J dropped 7; count of bases not matched to a gene: 10. Germline CDR1 reads PRHDT; CDR2 reads FYEKMQ (reference sequence). The CDR3 is made up of 16 amino acids. CDR3 in amino acids: CASSHKLGTGVEKLFF. DNA of the CDR3: TGTGCCAGCAGCCATAAACTAGGGACAGGGGTTGAAAAACTGTTTTTT.

This clonotype was recorded at least ten times. The V call is TRBV7-2, the J call TRBJ2-7; D remains ambiguous. Germline V CDR1 and CDR2: SGHTA, FQGNSA. Trimming took off 5 bases at V and 2 bases at J, with 10 bases between the two ends. The CDR3 runs to 13 residues. Written as DNA, the CDR3 is TGTGCCAGCAGCCTCTACAGCCCCTACGAGCAGTACTTC. This encodes CASSLYSPYEQYF.

At least ten counts were recorded for this clonotype. This chain uses TRBV15 with TRBJ2-1; TRBD2 is a possible D gene (6 bases). The CDR3 extends over 15 amino acids. The ends were cut back, 0 bases at V and 8 bases at J, with 14 bases in the middle. CDR1 LNHNV and CDR2 YYDKDF come from the germline V gene (reference sequence). The CDR3 DNA is TGTGCCACCAGCAGAGATCGAGACGGGGGACATGAGCAGTTCTTC. Translation gives CATSRDRDGGHEQFF.

At least ten counts were recorded for this clonotype. The chain combines TRBV4-3 with TRBJ2-1, with D possibly TRBD2 on 5 matching bases. From germline, CDR1 is LGHNA and CDR2 YSLEER. Trimming pared 1 base from V and 0 bases from J, leaving 13 bases between. The CDR3 extends over 17 amino acids. The CDR3 nucleotides read TGCGCCAGCAGCCAAGCCGTAGCGTTCAGCTCCTACAATGAGCAGTTCTTC. Its protein product is CASSQAVAFSSYNEQFF.

V is TRBV6-1 and J is TRBJ2-3, with 8 bases fitting TRBD2. Germline V gene lookup returns CDR1 MNHNS and CDR2 SASEGT. The CDR3 runs to 14 residues. Here the CDR3 reads CARDRGGSIDTQYF. Written as DNA, the CDR3 is TGTGCTAGAGATCGGGGGGGGTCCATTGATACGCAGTATTTT.

This chain joins TRBV6-2 or TRBV6-3 and TRBJ1-2, with D perhaps TRBD1 (5 bases). CDR1 and CDR2 (germline): MNHEY, SVGEGT. Trimming cost V 2 bases and J 4 bases, with 11 bases left between them. CDR3 length: 14 amino acids. As DNA, the CDR3 is TGTGCCAGCAGTTACGGGGCAGAGTCCTATGGCTACACCTTC. Protein sequence: CASSYGAESYGYTF.

The J gene is TRBJ2-5, the V gene TRBV19, with D unclear. V was trimmed by 5 bases and J by 5 bases, leaving 12 bases between them. Germline CDR1 is LNHDA and CDR2 is SQIVND (reference sequence). The CDR3 loop spans 13 amino acids. CDR3: CASSPGPMETQYF. In nucleotides, the CDR3 is TGTGCCAGTAGTCCGGGTCCCATGGAGACCCAGTACTTC.

This clonotype occurred many times. One junction end disagrees with the germline gene, perhaps due to a read error. CDR3 nucleotides: TGCAGTGCGAGAGGGGGGGATTGGGCAGGGGAGGTTCAGCCCCAGCATTTT. Protein sequence: CSARGGDWAGEVQPQHF. The chain carries TRBV20-1 and TRBJ1-5; a possible D gene is TRBD1 (6 bases). CDR1 and CDR2 from the germline V gene are DFQATT and SNEGSKA (reference sequence). The CDR3 totals 17 residues.

Only a few counts were recorded for this clonotype. The chain uses TRBV10-3 and TRBJ2-7; a weak D match, TRBD2 (5 bases). The V and J ends lost 10 bases and 2 bases respectively, with 12 bases between them. The germline V gene has CDR1 ENHRY and CDR2 SYGVKD. CDR3 length equals 12 residues. The DNA of the CDR3 is TGTGCCACGCGGGCCCCCGCCTACGAGCAGTACTTC. This encodes CATRAPAYEQYF.

The rearrangement joins TRBV7-2 to TRBJ2-7; 8 bases match TRBD1. V trimming: 2 bases; J trimming: 0 bases; junction bases outside the gene matches: 6. This CDR3 is 16 amino acids long. The V gene's germline CDR1 is SGHTA and CDR2 FQGNSA. The chain's CDR3 is CASSLSSTGVSYEQYF. The CDR3 DNA reads TGTGCCAGCAGCTTATCGTCGACAGGGGTCTCCTACGAGCAGTACTTC.

In this sample, this clonotype turned up many times. The chain has TRBV7-9 and TRBJ2-7; a weak D match, TRBD1 (5 bases). CDR3 length: 15 amino acids. Germline CDR1 is SEHNR and CDR2 is FQNEAQ (reference sequence). V shed 0 bases and J shed 3 bases, with 12 bases lying between them. This CDR3 reads CASSLAEDRIYEQYF. In DNA form, the CDR3 reads TGTGCCAGCAGCTTAGCCGAAGACAGAATCTACGAGCAGTACTTC. Based on the CDR3 plus reference TRBV7-9 and TRBJ2-7, the full variable domain is DTGVSQNPRHKITKRGQNVTFRCDPISEHNRLYWYRQTLGQGPEFLTYFQNEAQLEKSRLLSDRFSAERPKGSFSTLEIQRTEQGDSAMYLCASSLAEDRIYEQYFGPGTRLTVT.

V gene TRBV12-3 or TRBV12-4 combines with J gene TRBJ1-6; a weak D match, TRBD1 (6 bases). With 5 bases removed from V and 6 bases from J, the gap between germline ends came to 8 bases. The CDR3 is 13 amino acids. The CDR3 reads CASSGQLNSPLHF. The CDR3 DNA sequence: TGTGCCAGCAGTGGACAGCTTAATTCACCCCTCCACTTT.

This clonotype was counted at least ten times. This sequence joins TRBV5-5 and TRBJ2-1; D may be TRBD1 (7 bases). This CDR3 spans 17 amino acids. From germline, CDR1 is SGHKS and CDR2 YYEKEE (reference sequence). V lost 0 bases, J lost 2 bases, and 15 bases lay in between. Here the CDR3 reads CASSLARGESPYNEQFF. The CDR3 DNA reads TGTGCCAGCAGCTTGGCCAGGGGGGAAAGCCCCTACAATGAGCAGTTCTTC.

The table lists this clonotype with a few counts. This rearrangement joins TRBV20-1 to TRBJ1-2; 7 nucleotides agree with TRBD1. J was trimmed by 3 bases and V by 5 bases; bases with no gene match: 0. Germline V gives CDR1 DFQATT, CDR2 SNEGSKA (reference sequence). The CDR3 sequence is 11 residues long. The CDR3 is CSAGQDYGYTF. DNA for the CDR3: TGCAGTGCTGGACAGGACTATGGCTACACCTTC.

This clonotype was seen a handful of times. V and J are TRBV11-2 and TRBJ2-1; 8 bases align to TRBD1. CDR3 size: 15 residues. Trimming cost V 1 base and J 6 bases; bases outside gene matches: 5. Looked up from germline, CDR1 is SGHAT and CDR2 is FQNNGV. The CDR3 protein is CASSLVTGATNEQFF. The CDR3 nucleotides are TGTGCCAGCAGCTTAGTGACAGGGGCCACCAATGAGCAGTTCTTC.

In this sample, this clonotype turned up once. The rearrangement joins TRBV25-1 to TRBJ1-2; perhaps TRBD1 as D (6 bases). Trimming stripped 3 bases from V and 6 bases from J, with 17 bases between. CDR1 is MGHDK and CDR2 is SYGVNS in the germline V gene. This CDR3 is 15 amino acids long. CDR3 DNA sequence: TGTGCCAGCAGTGATAAGGGTGGGGGCGCGCATGGCTACACCTTC. Its protein is CASSDKGGGAHGYTF.

In its sample, this clonotype was seen a few times. V usage is TRBV6-1 and J usage is TRBJ1-1, with 10 bases matching TRBD1. J lost 0 bases, V lost 8 bases, and 9 bases had no gene match. The CDR3 runs to 16 residues. The V gene's germline CDR1 is MNHNS and CDR2 SASEGT. CDR3 coding DNA: TGTGCCAGCTGCCGGGACAGGGGTAGGATGAACACTGAAGCTTTCTTT. Its translation: CASCRDRGRMNTEAFF.

Concerning this clonotype itself: The junction departs from the called germline gene at one end, perhaps through a read error. This chain connects TRBV10-3 to TRBJ1-2, with D possibly being TRBD1 (6 bases). This CDR3 is 13 amino acids long. Per the germline V gene, CDR1 is ENHRY and CDR2 is SYGVKD. CDR3 loop: CAIAVTGNYGYTF. The CDR3 bases are TGTGCCATCGCAGTCACAGGGAACTATGGTTACACCTTC.

The V call is TRBV20-1, the J call TRBJ2-3, with D possibly called TRBD1 or TRBD2 (5 bases each). The CDR3 totals 12 residues. Germline V gene data show CDR1 as DFQATT and CDR2 as SNEGSKA (reference sequence). The V gene lost 0 bases and the J gene lost 8 bases, with 9 bases spanning the gap. The CDR3 sequence is CSARDDGGTQYF. As DNA, the CDR3 is TGCAGTGCTAGAGATGATGGGGGTACGCAGTATTTT.

For the CDR3, the DNA is TGTGCCAGCAGCTTGGGGGCGGGATTCGGAGACTATGGCTACACCTTC. Translating it yields CASSLGAGFGDYGYTF. The chain uses TRBV7-6 and TRBJ1-2; perhaps TRBD1 as D (6 bases). CDR1 SGHVS and CDR2 FNYEAQ come from the germline V gene. The CDR3 is 16 amino acids. The V and J ends lost 3 bases and 3 bases respectively, with 17 bases between them. The variable domain in full, with the rest retrieved from reference TRBV7-6 and TRBJ1-2, is GAGVSQSPRYKVTKRGQDVALRCDPISGHVSLYWYRQALGQGPEFLTYFNYEAQQDKSGLPNDRFSAERPEGSISTLTIQRTEQRDSAMYRCASSLGAGFGDYGYTFGSGTRLTVV.

This clonotype occurred many times. The V gene is TRBV19, the J gene TRBJ1-5; the match to TRBD1 covers 7 bases. CDR3 length: 13 amino acids. After removal of 4 bases from V and 7 bases from J, the junction contained 4 bases not matched to a gene. The germline CDR1 and CDR2 sequences are LNHDA and SQIVND (reference sequence). Here the CDR3 reads CASSTGGGQPQHF. CDR3 DNA: TGTGCCAGTAGTACAGGGGGGGGACAGCCCCAGCATTTT.

The chain is built from TRBV4-3 and TRBJ2-5; a weak D match, TRBD1 (6 bases). V lost 1 base and J lost 0, with 9 bases in between. Germline values: CDR1 LGHNA, CDR2 YSLEER. The CDR3 is made up of 15 amino acids. CDR3 nucleotides: TGCGCCAGCAGCCAAGGTGGGGACAACCAAGAGACCCAGTACTTC. As protein: CASSQGGDNQETQYF.

This clonotype has only one observation. The genes are TRBV11-2 and TRBJ2-5; TRBD2 is a possible D gene (5 bases). This CDR3 contains 13 residues. Trimming shortened V by 4 bases and J by 5 bases, and 11 bases separated the two germline ends. Germline V gene lookup returns CDR1 SGHAT and CDR2 FQNNGV. The CDR3 loop is CASSSLPGETQYF. In nucleotides, the CDR3 is TGTGCCAGCAGCTCCTTACCGGGGGAGACCCAGTACTTC.

DNA for the CDR3: TGTGAGGCGCGGACCGCGAGCTCCTACAATGAGCAGTTCTTC. It is translated as CEARTASSYNEQFF. The chain carries TRBV27 and TRBJ2-1; D call uncertain. CDR1 and CDR2 from the germline V gene are MNHEY and SMNVEV (reference sequence). The CDR3 sequence is 14 residues long.

About this clonotype itself: One end of the junction fails to match germline, which may point to a read error. This sequence joins TRBV5-1 and TRBJ2-1, with D unresolved. The germline V gene has CDR1 SGHRS and CDR2 YFSETQ. This CDR3 spans 16 amino acids. The CDR3 sequence is CASRMNSIPPYSEQSF. The CDR3 DNA reads TGCGCCAGCCGAATGAATAGCATTCCTCCATACAGTGAGCAGTCCTTC. Combining the CDR3 with reference TRBV5-1 and TRBJ2-1 gives the whole variable domain KAGVTQTPRYLIKTRGQQVTLSCSPISGHRSVSWYQQTPGQGLQFLFEYFSETQRNKGNFPGRFSGRQFSNSRSEMNVSTLELGDSALYLCASRMNSIPPYSEQSFGPGTRLTVL.